This entry concerns a single T cell receptor (beta chain). What it binds is unknown. Library preparation for TCR beta used quantitative 5'-RACE with molecular barcodes. TCRdb reprocessed the 5' RACE reads via MiXCR and lists one record per CDR3 protein. Of 150,000 to 200,000 distinct CDR3 sequences listed, over 10% are singletons. The data derive from a study of CD8 T cells in ankylosing spondylitis. General study findings and limits: Previously reported in reactive arthritis synovial fluid and blood were some of the motif variants. CD8+ disease-linked clones were present at relatively low frequencies in blood. Blood from ankylosing spondylitis patients appeared to carry a characteristic roughly eight-variant TCR beta motif.

Germline V gene lookup returns CDR1 MNHEY and CDR2 SVGEGT. V lost 4 bases, J lost 6 bases, and 13 bases lay in between. The CDR3 covers 14 residues. Specimen: blood, either unsorted or a sorted T cell fraction (not recorded which). The clonotype comes from a female donor with ankylosing spondylitis or in good health (not recorded which). The V gene is TRBV6-2 or TRBV6-3, the J gene TRBJ1-5, with D uncertain. CDR3 residues: CASSSTRAAQPQHF. The CDR3 DNA reads as TGTGCCAGCAGTTCGACCCGGGCGGCTCAGCCCCAGCATTTT.